This T cell receptor beta chain is from a study of cytomegalovirus exposure and HLA in healthy donors. Findings of the study overall: Association of a missense DCLRE1C variant with TCR beta V- and J-gene trimming was reported in a later analysis.

Germline CDR1 is PRHDT and CDR2 is FYEKMQ (reference sequence). J lost 0 bases, V lost 5 bases, and 3 bases had no gene match. CDR3 length: 15 amino acids. Both 60 Vbeta primers and 13 Jbeta primers went into the PCR. Sequencing used immunoSEQ multiplex PCR; TCRdb keeps in-frame clones, though not all of them. The table lists 130,000 to 150,000 clones, roughly four fifths of them singletons. A single count supports this clone. Its antigen is currently unknown. The sample consisted of PBMCs. This clonotype originated in a man aged 40-49 years in good health and CMV-seropositive. The rearrangement uses TRBV13 and TRBJ2-2, with TRBD2 matching 7 bases. The CDR3 nucleotides are TGTGCCAGCAGCCCCGGACTAGCGAACACCGGGGAGCTGTTTTTT. This sequence encodes CASSPGLANTGELFF.